A single sample is the source of the 28 T cell receptor beta chains below, sequenced in a study of CD8 T cells in ankylosing spondylitis. Study results and caveats: Seemingly characteristic of ankylosing spondylitis blood was a TCR beta motif consisting of about 8 highly homologous variants.

TCRdb called the 5' RACE reads again in MiXCR, with one record for every CDR3 protein. The sample lists a few hundred thousand distinct CDR3 sequences; approximately 20% were seen once. No antigens are known for them. Sequencing was performed on blood, either unsorted or a sorted T cell fraction (not recorded which). These receptors all come from a male donor with ankylosing spondylitis.

The chain couples TRBV7-9 to TRBJ2-4; D is uncertain. The germline gives CDR1 SEHNR, CDR2 FQNEAQ (reference sequence). This CDR3 is 12 amino acids long. The V gene lost 4 bases and the J gene lost 10 bases, with 11 bases spanning the gap. In DNA form, the CDR3 reads TGTGCCAGCAGCTCCACCTGGGAAATTCAGTACTTC. As protein: CASSSTWEIQYF.

For the CDR3, the DNA is TGTGCCAGCAGCTTCGGACGGGAAAACTATGGCTACACCTTC. It is translated as CASSFGRENYGYTF. This rearrangement joins TRBV9 to TRBJ1-2; D unresolved. V lost 4 bases and J lost 2, with 12 bases in between. This CDR3 comprises 14 residues. Germline CDR1 SGDLS, CDR2 YYNGEE. Combining the CDR3 with reference TRBV9 and TRBJ1-2 gives the whole variable domain DSGVTQTPKHLITATGQRVTLRCSPRSGDLSVYWYQQSLDQGLQFLIQYYNGEERAKGNILERFSAQQFPDLHSELNLSSLELGDSALYFCASSFGRENYGYTFGSGTRLTVV.

This clonotype came up a few times. The chain employs TRBV11-3 and TRBJ2-1, with 8 nucleotides matching TRBD1. The J segment lost 7 bases and the V segment lost 7 bases, leaving 9 bases of the junction unmatched. Germline assignment: CDR1 SGHNT and CDR2 YENEEA. The CDR3 is 14 amino acids. The CDR3 reads CASTQGQGLNEQFF. In DNA, the CDR3 is TGTGCCAGCACCCAAGGACAGGGTTTGAATGAGCAGTTCTTC.

This clonotype was recorded a few times. This chain uses TRBV20-1 with TRBJ1-4; D gene ambiguous. The CDR3 length is 15 residues. Between the trimmed V and J ends, which lost 1 base and 3 bases, there was a span of 12 bases. Germline assignment: CDR1 DFQATT and CDR2 SNEGSKA (reference sequence). The CDR3 DNA reads TGCAGTGCTAGAGTGGCATATCGGGCTAATGAAAAACTGTTTTTT. It translates to CSARVAYRANEKLFF.

This clonotype has just a few counts. The V gene is TRBV28, the J gene TRBJ2-4; unclear D gene. This CDR3 spans 16 amino acids. Germline-derived CDR1 and CDR2 are MDHEN and SYDVKM. Trimming pared 2 bases from V and 0 bases from J, leaving 11 bases between. DNA for the CDR3: TGTGCCAGCAGTTTACTCCCCACACTAGCCAAAAACATTCAGTACTTC. This gives the protein CASSLLPTLAKNIQYF. The full variable domain, rest sourced from reference TRBV28 and TRBJ2-4, is DVKVTQSSRYLVKRTGEKVFLECVQDMDHENMFWYRQDPGLGLRLIYFSYDVKMKEKGDIPEGYSVSREKKERFSLILESASTNQTSMYLCASSLLPTLAKNIQYFGAGTRLSVL.

This clonotype was picked up a small number of times. A read error may produce the germline difference seen at one junction end. The V call is TRBV28, the J call TRBJ1-2; no definite D call. The germline CDR1 and CDR2 sequences are MDHEN and SYDVKM. The CDR3 is 11 amino acids. Here the CDR3 DNA reads TGTGCCAGCAGCCTCAACTCTGGCTACACCTTC. Translating gives CASSLNSGYTF.

In its sample, this clonotype was seen a few times. DNA of the CDR3: TGTGCCAGCAGTGAATACAGGGGCCCGAACACTGAAGCTTTCTTT. This gives the protein CASSEYRGPNTEAFF. The chain combines TRBV25-1 with TRBJ1-1; perhaps TRBD1 as D (6 bases). This CDR3 comprises 15 residues. CDR1 MGHDK and CDR2 SYGVNS come from the germline V gene. Trimming removed 0 bases at V and 1 base at J, with 9 bases between.

This clonotype was picked up a small number of times. This chain links TRBV29-1 with TRBJ2-1; 9 positions match TRBD1. This CDR3 is built from 16 residues. The junction had 13 bases not matched to a gene; V was cut back by 3 bases and J by 7 bases. The germline gives CDR1 SQVTM, CDR2 ANQGSEA. The CDR3 region is CSVESGTGLLRNEQFF. CDR3 nucleotides: TGCAGCGTTGAGTCCGGGACAGGGCTTCTTCGAAATGAGCAGTTCTTC.

This clonotype was seen ten or more times. This chain joins TRBV7-2 and TRBJ2-7; 7 nucleotides match TRBD2. Germline assignment: CDR1 SGHTA and CDR2 FQGNSA. Germline trimming cut 1 base from V and 2 bases from J; bases unmatched to any gene: 5. There are 15 residues in the CDR3. The CDR3 sequence: CASSLGLAEAYEQYF. The CDR3 region has the DNA TGTGCCAGCAGCTTAGGCCTAGCGGAGGCCTACGAGCAGTACTTC.

This clonotype appeared many times. The V and J genes are TRBV20-1 and TRBJ2-4; D gene uncertain. Trimming pared 6 bases from V and 0 bases from J, leaving 15 bases between. This CDR3 is 15 amino acids long. Looked up from germline, CDR1 is DFQATT and CDR2 is SNEGSKA (reference sequence). CDR3 in DNA: TGCAGTGCGCCGATTGTCGGATTAGCCAAAAACATTCAGTACTTC. Protein: CSAPIVGLAKNIQYF.

The chain carries TRBV12-3 or TRBV12-4 and TRBJ2-5; 11 bases line up with TRBD2. This CDR3 is 14 amino acids long. The trim removed 6 bases at V and 5 bases at J, leaving 5 bases unmatched. CDR3 coding DNA: TGTGCCAGCAGACCGGGACTAGCGGCGGAGACCCAGTACTTC. Encoded protein: CASRPGLAAETQYF.

This clonotype came up many times. V and J are TRBV10-3 and TRBJ2-7; no clear D gene. This CDR3 is built from 11 residues. V lost 5 bases and J 2 bases, leaving 4 bases between the germline ends. CDR1 and CDR2 (germline): ENHRY, SYGVKD. The CDR3 bases are TGTGCCATCAGTAACGCCTACGAGCAGTACTTC. It translates to CAISNAYEQYF.

The chain has TRBV5-5 and TRBJ2-5; tentatively, D is TRBD2 (5 bases). Germline CDR1 and CDR2: SGHKS and YYEKEE (reference sequence). The CDR3 runs 14 residues. The germline V and J ends were trimmed by 4 bases and 1 base, with 11 bases remaining between them. In nucleotides, the CDR3 is TGTGCCAGCAGCCGGGGAAGGGCCCAAGAGACCCAGTACTTC. Amino acids: CASSRGRAQETQYF.

The chain uses TRBV5-1 and TRBJ1-1; 8 nucleotides agree with TRBD1. The germline V gene has CDR1 SGHRS and CDR2 YFSETQ. V was pared by 3 bases and J by 3 bases, with 4 bases of the junction left unmatched. The CDR3 runs 14 residues. The CDR3 nucleotides read TGCGCCAGCAGCTCGCAGGGGGCCGACACTGAAGCTTTCTTT. It specifies CASSSQGADTEAFF.

This clonotype has just a few counts. J is TRBJ2-1 and V is TRBV20-1, with TRBD2 as a possible D gene (5 bases). The length of the CDR3 is 15 residues. Trimming cost V 6 bases and J 3 bases, with 18 bases left between them. The germline CDR1 and CDR2 sequences are DFQATT and SNEGSKA (reference sequence). CDR3 sequence (DNA): TGCAGTGCCCACCTCCCACGGGAATTCTACAATGAGCAGTTCTTC. Amino acid sequence: CSAHLPREFYNEQFF.

The V gene is TRBV28, the J gene TRBJ2-5, with 10 bases lining up with TRBD2. The V gene end was trimmed by 6 bases and the J gene end by 5 bases; junction bases not matched to a gene: 6. There are 14 residues in the CDR3. Germline lookup yields CDR1 MDHEN and CDR2 SYDVKM. The chain's CDR3 is CASRHGLAVETQYF. The CDR3 region has the DNA TGTGCCAGCAGACATGGACTAGCGGTGGAGACCCAGTACTTC.

This clonotype has at least ten counts. The rearrangement joins TRBV5-1 to TRBJ2-3; 7 nucleotides line up with TRBD1. The CDR3 extends over 14 amino acids. Germline V gives CDR1 SGHRS, CDR2 YFSETQ. Trimming took 0 bases from V and 3 from J; bases not matched to a gene: 1. DNA of the CDR3: TGCGCCAGCAGCTTGGAACAGGGGACAGATACGCAGTATTTT. Residues: CASSLEQGTDTQYF.

The chain employs TRBV6-1 and TRBJ1-2; TRBD1 matches 7 bases. The CDR3 spans 14 residues. V shed 6 bases and J 5 bases; nucleotides not matched to a gene: 9. Germline V gene data show CDR1 as MNHNS and CDR2 as SASEGT. This CDR3 is CASSQGQAGYGYTF. As DNA, the CDR3 is TGTGCCAGCAGCCAAGGACAGGCTGGATATGGCTACACCTTC.

Concerning this clonotype itself: A clone one base away is much larger, so this may be a read error. The J gene is TRBJ2-2, the V gene TRBV11-3, with a possible D match to TRBD2 (5 bases). Germline CDR1 SGHNT, CDR2 YENEEA. V gave up 3 bases and J gave up 3 bases, with 8 bases separating them. The CDR3 consists of 14 residues. The CDR3 sequence: CASSFYGDTGELFF. CDR3 coding DNA: TGTGCCAGCAGCTTTTACGGGGACACCGGGGAGCTGTTTTTT.

There are a few counts of this clonotype. The chain couples TRBV5-1 to TRBJ1-1; D perhaps matches TRBD1 (5 bases). The germline V gene encodes CDR1 SGHRS and CDR2 YFSETQ. This CDR3 is built from 16 residues. V was clipped by 3 bases and J by 2 bases, with 17 bases between them. Here the CDR3 reads CASSSRNRRGNTEAFF. The CDR3 nucleotides are TGCGCCAGCAGCTCGAGGAACAGGCGGGGTAACACTGAAGCTTTCTTT.

This clonotype was detected only a few times. The V call is TRBV5-1, the J call TRBJ2-2, with 9 bases identical to TRBD2. The length of the CDR3 is 16 residues. V trimming: 4 bases; J trimming: 8 bases; junction bases outside the gene matches: 12. Per germline, CDR1 SGHRS and CDR2 YFSETQ. The CDR3: CASSPPSGRIGGELFF. The CDR3 DNA reads as TGCGCCAGCAGCCCCCCCAGCGGGAGGATAGGAGGGGAGCTGTTTTTT.

The DNA for the CDR3 is TGTGCCAGCAGCCATGAAACAACTAAGAGCGGGAGGGCAAATGAGCAGTTCTTC. This translates into CASSHETTKSGRANEQFF. The rearrangement links TRBV3-1 to TRBJ2-1; 10 positions agree with TRBD2. With 3 bases clipped from V and 7 bases from J, the junction kept 15 bases outside the gene matches. The CDR3 sequence is 18 residues long. Germline CDR1 LGHDT, CDR2 YNNKEL (reference sequence).

This clonotype appeared a few times. The V call is TRBV11-3, the J call TRBJ2-7; D unclear. CDR3 size: 12 residues. V was clipped by 2 bases and J by 3 bases, with 5 bases between them. Per the germline V gene, CDR1 is SGHNT and CDR2 is YENEEA. The CDR3 coding sequence is TGTGCCAGCAGCTTAAGGAACTACGAGCAGTACTTC. It encodes CASSLRNYEQYF.

The V call is TRBV28, the J call TRBJ2-5, with TRBD2 as a possible D gene (5 bases). The V end lost 5 bases, the J end lost 6 bases, and 16 bases lay between the germline ends. Germline assignment: CDR1 MDHEN and CDR2 SYDVKM. The CDR3 covers 14 residues. This CDR3 is CASSQQWAGKTQYF. The CDR3 DNA is TGTGCCAGCAGTCAACAGTGGGCCGGGAAGACCCAGTACTTC.

The chain links TRBV28 to TRBJ1-6; D ambiguous. V was pared by 2 bases and J by 11 bases, with 10 bases between. The CDR3 is 13 residues long. Germline-derived CDR1 and CDR2 are MDHEN and SYDVKM. CDR3: CASSLNGRTPLHF. In nucleotides, the CDR3 is TGTGCCAGCAGTTTAAACGGCAGGACACCCCTCCACTTT.

V gene TRBV4-3 combines with J gene TRBJ2-7; maybe TRBD1 (6 bases). CDR1 is LGHNA and CDR2 is YSLEER in the germline V gene. V lost 1 base, J lost 2 bases, and 12 bases lay in between. The CDR3 totals 15 residues. CDR3 DNA sequence: TGCGCCAGCAGCCAAGCGGACAGAGGCCCCTACGAGCAGTACTTC. As protein: CASSQADRGPYEQYF.

This clonotype was counted only a few times. The chain employs TRBV3-1 and TRBJ1-5; D is uncertain. Germline-derived CDR1 and CDR2 are LGHDT and YNNKEL (reference sequence). Trimming stripped 0 bases from V and 11 bases from J, with 14 bases between. CDR3 length: 14 amino acids. Here the CDR3 reads CASSQDASGWAQHF. CDR3 coding DNA: TGTGCCAGCAGCCAAGATGCGTCAGGATGGGCCCAGCATTTT.

This clonotype was counted only a few times. The rearrangement joins TRBV20-1 to TRBJ2-1, with 8 bases lining up with TRBD1. The CDR3 is 15 residues long. Germline V gene data show CDR1 as DFQATT and CDR2 as SNEGSKA (reference sequence). V lost 1 base and J lost 7; bases outside the gene matches: 9. CDR3 sequence: CSARVPWTGMNEQFF. The CDR3 DNA reads as TGCAGTGCTAGAGTTCCCTGGACAGGGATGAATGAGCAGTTCTTC.